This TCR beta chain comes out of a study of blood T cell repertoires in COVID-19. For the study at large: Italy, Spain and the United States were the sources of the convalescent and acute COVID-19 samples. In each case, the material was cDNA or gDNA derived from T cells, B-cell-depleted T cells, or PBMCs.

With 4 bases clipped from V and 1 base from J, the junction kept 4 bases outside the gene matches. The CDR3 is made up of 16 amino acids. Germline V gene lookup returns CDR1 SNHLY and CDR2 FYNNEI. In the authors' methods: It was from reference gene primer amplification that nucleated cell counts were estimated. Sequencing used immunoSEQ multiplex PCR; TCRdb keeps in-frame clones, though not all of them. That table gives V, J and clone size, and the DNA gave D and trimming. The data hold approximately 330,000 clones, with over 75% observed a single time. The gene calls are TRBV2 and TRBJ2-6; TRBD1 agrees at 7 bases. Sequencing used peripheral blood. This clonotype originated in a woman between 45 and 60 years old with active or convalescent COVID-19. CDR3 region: CASSGGRGSGANVLTF. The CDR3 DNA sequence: TGTGCCAGCAGTGGAGGCAGGGGGTCTGGGGCCAACGTCCTGACTTTC.